This is a list of T cell receptor beta chains from one sample in a study of T-cell reconstitution after alpha-beta-depleted transplantation in children. TCRdb reprocessed the PCR reads via MiXCR and lists one record per CDR3 protein. Of hundreds of thousands of distinct CDR3 sequences in the sample, 20% to 25% were seen once. The material sequenced was PBMCs, mostly from graft donor cells, taken 360 days after TCRalphabeta/CD19-depleted stem cell transplant. Receptors were obtained from a boy under three years old who had a stem cell transplant for acute myeloid leukemia, so the T cells may come from the graft donor. CDR3s include the opening cysteine and the closing phenylalanine or tryptophan. A D gene is named only where the DNA matches it firmly. A clone size is listed for some rows: how often the clone was seen (once, few, many), or a class if it is expanded.

cdr3_nt cdr3_aa d_call j_call clone_size v_call
TGCAGTGCTAGAGATAGAGGGGTTGCTTTCTTT CSARDRGVAFF - TRBJ1-1 - TRBV20-1
TGCAGTGCTAGAATAACTAGCGGGGGGAGGGCTCGGTCCTACGAGCAGTACTTC CSARITSGGRARSYEQYF TRBD2 TRBJ2-7 few TRBV20-1
TGCAGCGTTGAGACAGGGGGAATGGATGAGCAGTTCTTC CSVETGGMDEQFF TRBD1 TRBJ2-1 many TRBV29-1
TGTGCCAGCAGCGCAACAGTTCCGGGACAGGGCGGAACCAATTCACCCCTCCACTTT CASSATVPGQGGTNSPLHF TRBD1 TRBJ1-6 - TRBV7-8
TGTGCCAGCAGCCTTAGCCGACTAGCGGGGGACAATGAGCAGTTCTTC CASSLSRLAGDNEQFF TRBD2 TRBJ2-1 - TRBV7-2
TGCAGTGCTAGAATCCCGACAGGGGGTTTAGGAGGCTACACCTTC CSARIPTGGLGGYTF TRBD1 TRBJ1-2 few TRBV20-1
TGTGCCAGCAGCGGACAGCCAGGCGAGACCCAGTACTTC CASSGQPGETQYF - TRBJ2-5 few TRBV7-3
TGTGCCAGCAGCTTTCAGGGACCGGGTTCCTCCTACGAGCAGTACTTC CASSFQGPGSSYEQYF - TRBJ2-7 many TRBV7-2
TGCGCCAGCAGCCGAACCGGGACAGGAGGACGTGAGCAGTTCTTC CASSRTGTGGREQFF TRBD1 TRBJ2-1 - TRBV4-3
TGTGCCAGCAGCTTGGTCAGTCAGGGAGAGCAGTATTTT CASSLVSQGEQYF - TRBJ2-3 - TRBV5-6
TGTGCCAGCAGTTACTCGAGGGGCGACGGGGCCCGGGAGTTCTTC CASSYSRGDGAREFF - TRBJ2-1 - TRBV6-5
TGTGCCACCAGTGTTGGACAGCTTCAAGAGACCCAGTACTTC CATSVGQLQETQYF - TRBJ2-5 many TRBV24-1
TGTGCCAGCCATCAACGCCCCTACAATGAGCAGTTCTTC CASHQRPYNEQFF - TRBJ2-1 - TRBV4-2
TGTGCCACCAGTGATTTGCGGACAGGGTGCCCTCTTCTTAATCAGCCCCAGCATTTT CATSDLRTGCPLLNQPQHF TRBD1 TRBJ1-5 - TRBV24-1
TGTGCCAGCAGTACGGATCAAGGGGACACTGAAGCTTTCTTT CASSTDQGDTEAFF - TRBJ1-1 many TRBV25-1
TGCGCCAGCAGCTTACAGGGTAGGGTCTACGAGCAGTACTTC CASSLQGRVYEQYF - TRBJ2-7 many TRBV5-1
TGCGCCAGCATCGGGGACACCGGAACTAGCACAGATACGCAGTATTTT CASIGDTGTSTDTQYF - TRBJ2-3 - TRBV5-1
TGTGCCAGCAGTACTCTAAGGGACAATGAGCAGTTCTTC CASSTLRDNEQFF - TRBJ2-1 many TRBV2
TGCAGCGTTGTGAGAGGGACTAGCACAGATACGCAGTATTTT CSVVRGTSTDTQYF - TRBJ2-3 few TRBV29-1
TGTGCCAGCAGCCAAGATGGGTGGGGGGGCACAGATACGCAGTATTTT CASSQDGWGGTDTQYF - TRBJ2-3 few TRBV4-2
TGTGCCAGCAGCCCTTCCGACGGGGGCGGCTACGAGCAGTACTTC CASSPSDGGGYEQYF - TRBJ2-7 many TRBV9
TGTGCCAGCAGCTTATGGATCCTAGGGGCGGGGGCCTACAATGAGCAGTTCTTC CASSLWILGAGAYNEQFF TRBD2 TRBJ2-1 few TRBV11-2
TGTGCCAGCAGTTCACAGGGATCGAGCAATCAGCCCCAGCATTTT CASSSQGSSNQPQHF - TRBJ1-5 - TRBV27
TGTGCCATCAGTGAAAGTGGCAGGGGCGCCTACAATGAGCAGTTCTTC CAISESGRGAYNEQFF - TRBJ2-1 many TRBV10-3
TGCGCCAGCAGTTCCACCCCGGGTGCTCAGCCCCAGCATTTT CASSSTPGAQPQHF - TRBJ1-5 many TRBV5-1
TGCAGTGCTAGAGGAGACAGCCTCTCCTACAATGAGCAGTTCTTC CSARGDSLSYNEQFF - TRBJ2-1 - TRBV20-1
TGTGCCAGCAGCCATACCGGGACAACAGAGACCCAGTACTTC CASSHTGTTETQYF - TRBJ2-5 many TRBV3-1
TGTGCCAGCAGTTACTCGAGGTTTTCCTACGAGCAGTACTTC CASSYSRFSYEQYF - TRBJ2-7 few TRBV6-5
TGTGCCAGCAGATCAACCCCAGCACGGCGCACAGATACGCAGTATTTT CASRSTPARRTDTQYF - TRBJ2-3 many TRBV12-3/TRBV12-4
TGCAGTGCTAGCACAGCCAATCAGCCCCAGCATTTT CSASTANQPQHF - TRBJ1-5 few TRBV20-1
TGTGCCAGCAGCTTAGCAGGCCAGACTAACTATGGCTACACCTTC CASSLAGQTNYGYTF - TRBJ1-2 - TRBV7-2
TGTGCCAGCAGTTTAGAGGGTCAGGTCCAAGAGACCCAGTACTTC CASSLEGQVQETQYF - TRBJ2-5 - TRBV12-3/TRBV12-4
TGCGCCAGCAGCTACAGACGACGGCAGTACTTC CASSYRRRQYF - TRBJ2-7 - TRBV5-1
TGTGCCAGCAGTTTGTACAGCACTACCGGGGAGCTGTTTTTT CASSLYSTTGELFF - TRBJ2-2 - TRBV12-3/TRBV12-4
TGTGCCAGCAGTTTCTGGGTGTCTGGGGCCAACGTCCTGACTTTC CASSFWVSGANVLTF - TRBJ2-6 - TRBV12-3/TRBV12-4
TGTGCCACCAGCAGGGGGACAGGTGGCGAGCAGTACTTC CATSRGTGGEQYF TRBD1 TRBJ2-7 - TRBV15
TGTGCCAGCAGCTTAGTGGGGACAGACACCGGGGAGCTGTTTTTT CASSLVGTDTGELFF TRBD1 TRBJ2-2 few TRBV11-2
TGTGCCAGCAGTTACCCGTTTGGGAACACTGAAGCTTTCTTT CASSYPFGNTEAFF - TRBJ1-1 few TRBV6-2/TRBV6-3
TGCGCCAGCAGACGGACAGGGGGCAGGGATGAGCAGTTCTTC CASRRTGGRDEQFF TRBD1 TRBJ2-1 few TRBV5-1
TGTGCCAGCAGCTTTGGGACAGCGAAAAACATTCAGTACTTC CASSFGTAKNIQYF TRBD1 TRBJ2-4 many TRBV7-2
TGCAGTGCTAGAACAGGGTCGGGGGATACGCAGTATTTT CSARTGSGDTQYF - TRBJ2-3 few TRBV20-1
TGCAGTGCTAGAGATTCCTGGGGGTTCACTGAAGCTTTCTTT CSARDSWGFTEAFF - TRBJ1-1 many TRBV20-1
TGTGCCAGCAGCTTAGGCGGCAGGGGAAGGATCGGGGAGCTGTTTTTT CASSLGGRGRIGELFF - TRBJ2-2 many TRBV13
TGTGCCAGCATGCCGTTAGTAGGGGGCGATGAGCAGTTCTTC CASMPLVGGDEQFF TRBD1 TRBJ2-1 many TRBV6-5
TGTGCCAGCAGCTTCCACATCACAGGGGCGGTGGGAAACACCATATATTTT CASSFHITGAVGNTIYF TRBD1 TRBJ1-3 - TRBV7-2
TGTGCCAGCAACGACAAGACAGGGGGCTGGACAGATACGCAGTATTTT CASNDKTGGWTDTQYF TRBD1 TRBJ2-3 - TRBV12-3/TRBV12-4
TGCAGTGCTAGTTACCAGGAAAATCAGCCCCAGCATTTT CSASYQENQPQHF - TRBJ1-5 many TRBV20-1
TGTGCCAGCAGCCGCCCTTCATCGTGGGGAGACACAGATACGCAGTATTTT CASSRPSSWGDTDTQYF - TRBJ2-3 - TRBV7-8
TGTGCCTGGAGTAAAGGAACGCCGGCGGATACGCAGTATTTT CAWSKGTPADTQYF - TRBJ2-3 few TRBV30
TGCGCCAGCAGCCAGGGAAACATGAGACAAGAGACCCAGTACTTC CASSQGNMRQETQYF - TRBJ2-5 - TRBV4-3
TGCAGTGCGGGGGGGGCGAGGACTGGAAACACCATATATTTT CSAGGARTGNTIYF - TRBJ1-3 - TRBV20-1
TGTGCCAGCAGCTTTGGGACAGGGAAGTGGGATACGCAGTATTTT CASSFGTGKWDTQYF TRBD1 TRBJ2-3 many TRBV7-7
TGTGCCAGCAGCTCCAACAGGGGGCAGTCAGATACGCAGTATTTT CASSSNRGQSDTQYF TRBD1 TRBJ2-3 - TRBV7-9
TGTGCCAGCTGGCAGGCGGTGAAAACTGAAGCTTTCTTT CASWQAVKTEAFF - TRBJ1-1 - TRBV18
TGTGCCAGCAGCTTAGCGGAGGTAGCGGGGGGGACAGATACGCAGTATTTT CASSLAEVAGGTDTQYF TRBD2 TRBJ2-3 many TRBV7-6